These T cell receptor beta chains were read from a single sample in a study of CD8 T cells in ankylosing spondylitis. TCRdb reanalysed the 5' RACE reads using MiXCR and keeps one entry per CDR3 protein. The data contain approximately 39,000 distinct CDR3 sequences, 11% of them singletons. The sequencing input was synovial fluid, either unsorted or a sorted T cell fraction (not recorded which). The receptors derive from a male donor with ankylosing spondylitis. Each CDR3 is given with its conserved first and last residue. The D gene is left open where the match is weak. Some rows have no size entry. The others give once, few or many, or a class for an expanded clone.

clone size | J gene | D gene | V gene | CDR3 protein | CDR3 DNA
many | TRBJ2-1 | - | TRBV29-1 | CSVYQGDEQFF | TGCAGCGTGTATCAGGGTGATGAGCAGTTCTTC
medium-sized | TRBJ2-7 | - | TRBV5-6 | CASSLTGTPYEQYF | TGTGCCAGCAGCTTAACCGGGACCCCCTACGAGCAGTACTTC
few | TRBJ1-2 | - | TRBV28 | CASSLGGAALSYGYTF | TGTGCCAGCAGTTTGGGTGGGGCAGCCCTGTCTTATGGCTACACCTTC
- | TRBJ2-7 | TRBD2 | TRBV7-9 | CASSLDRGSVYEQYF | TGTGCCAGCAGCTTAGATCGCGGGAGTGTCTACGAGCAGTACTTC
- | TRBJ2-5 | TRBD2 | TRBV5-6 | CASSLGPTSGSETQYF | TGTGCCAGCAGCTTGGGTCCGACTAGCGGGAGTGAGACCCAGTACTTC
many | TRBJ2-7 | - | TRBV6-5 | CASSLGESYEQYF | TGTGCCAGCAGTTTAGGGGAAAGCTACGAGCAGTACTTC
many | TRBJ2-5 | - | TRBV6-2/TRBV6-3 | CASSWTVYQETQYF | TGTGCCAGCAGTTGGACAGTGTACCAAGAGACCCAGTACTTC
few | TRBJ2-7 | TRBD1 | TRBV5-1 | CASSGTGTGTGEQYF | TGCGCCAGCAGCGGAACCGGGACAGGTACTGGGGAGCAGTACTTC
few | TRBJ2-5 | TRBD2 | TRBV27 | CASSYFPLAGGETQYF | TGTGCCAGCAGTTACTTCCCACTAGCGGGAGGCGAGACCCAGTACTTC
few | TRBJ2-3 | TRBD1 | TRBV7-2 | CASSPSQGSADTQYF | TGTGCCAGCAGCCCTTCACAGGGGAGTGCAGATACGCAGTATTTT
medium-sized | TRBJ2-7 | - | TRBV7-2 | CASSLGGSVAEQYF | TGTGCCAGCAGCTTAGGGGGGAGCGTTGCCGAGCAGTACTTC
- | TRBJ2-2 | - | TRBV5-1 | CASSFRQQSTGELFF | TGCGCCAGCAGCTTCCGACAGCAAAGCACCGGGGAGCTGTTTTTT
medium-sized | TRBJ2-1 | - | TRBV29-1 | CSVDRESRSWQFF | TGCAGCGTCGACAGAGAAAGCAGATCATGGCAGTTCTTC
many | TRBJ2-5 | TRBD2 | TRBV7-8 | CASSWGLAQETQYF | TGTGCCAGCAGCTGGGGACTAGCGCAAGAGACCCAGTACTTC
few | TRBJ2-4 | - | TRBV25-1 | CASSAQGSNIQYF | TGTGCCAGCAGTGCGCAGGGCTCGAACATTCAGTACTTC
few | TRBJ1-6 | - | TRBV7-9 | CASSRDGGTVNSPLHF | TGTGCCAGCAGCCGTGATGGCGGGACTGTGAATTCACCCCTCCACTTT
many | TRBJ1-1 | - | TRBV28 | CASSSPRGSNTEAFF | TGTGCCAGCAGTTCCCCCAGGGGCTCCAACACTGAAGCTTTCTTT
many | TRBJ1-1 | - | TRBV7-9 | CASSLRENTEAFF | TGTGCCAGCAGCTTACGTGAGAACACTGAAGCTTTCTTT
- | TRBJ2-5 | - | TRBV5-1 | CASSPGQVGGETQYF | TGCGCCAGCAGCCCCGGACAGGTCGGAGGGGAGACCCAGTACTTC
many | TRBJ2-7 | TRBD2 | TRBV27 | CASLPGLAGAGEQYF | TGTGCCAGCCTCCCCGGACTAGCGGGAGCCGGCGAGCAGTACTTC
many | TRBJ1-2 | TRBD1 | TRBV7-8 | CASSRPLGTGGADYGYTF | TGTGCCAGCAGCCGACCTCTCGGGACAGGGGGCGCAGACTATGGCTACACCTTC
- | TRBJ1-4 | - | TRBV7-3 | CASSLTHRAPRDPTNEKLFF | TGTGCCAGCAGCTTAACCCACCGGGCCCCCCGGGACCCAACTAATGAAAAACTGTTTTTT
- | TRBJ2-7 | - | TRBV7-8 | CASSLELLRNEQYF | TGTGCCAGCAGCTTAGAACTTCTGAGGAACGAGCAGTACTTC
- | TRBJ2-3 | - | TRBV7-3 | CASSFEYSTDTQYF | TGTGCCAGCAGCTTCGAGTACTCCACAGATACGCAGTATTTT
few | TRBJ2-7 | - | TRBV20-1 | CSARDQGAREQYF | TGCAGTGCTAGAGATCAAGGAGCGCGCGAGCAGTACTTC
few | TRBJ2-2 | - | TRBV6-4 | CASKGESTGGELFF | TGTGCCAGCAAGGGGGAGTCAACTGGCGGGGAGCTGTTTTTT
- | TRBJ1-3 | - | TRBV7-9 | CASSLAGSGNTIYF | TGTGCCAGCAGCTTAGCAGGTTCTGGAAACACCATATATTTT
few | TRBJ2-1 | TRBD2 | TRBV2 | CASSADYSGEGYEQFF | TGTGCCAGCAGCGCAGACTATAGCGGGGAGGGTTATGAGCAGTTCTTC
- | TRBJ2-1 | - | TRBV5-4 | CASSLGSEQFF | TGTGCCAGCAGCTTGGGTTCTGAGCAGTTCTTC
- | TRBJ1-1 | - | TRBV20-1 | CSARPSTGTLNTEAFF | TGCAGTGCTAGGCCTTCCACCGGGACACTAAACACTGAAGCTTTCTTT
- | TRBJ1-3 | TRBD1 | TRBV27 | CASSSRGLSGNTIYF | TGTGCCAGCAGTTCCAGGGGGCTCTCTGGAAACACCATATATTTT
many | TRBJ2-3 | - | TRBV6-1 | CASSFVRATDTQYF | TGTGCCAGCAGCTTCGTCCGGGCCACAGATACGCAGTATTTT
many | TRBJ1-1 | - | TRBV7-2 | CASSLGFIGVANTEAFF | TGTGCCAGCAGCTTGGGGTTTATAGGGGTAGCGAACACTGAAGCTTTCTTT
many | TRBJ1-1 | - | TRBV10-3 | CAISAPRGGPIPEAFF | TGTGCCATCAGTGCCCCGAGGGGGGGCCCAATCCCTGAAGCTTTCTTT
- | TRBJ2-1 | TRBD1 | TRBV29-1 | CSVDRGNEQFF | TGCAGCGTAGACAGGGGCAATGAGCAGTTCTTC
few | TRBJ2-7 | - | TRBV28 | CAIQLPQGGEKQYF | TGTGCCATCCAACTCCCCCAGGGCGGTGAAAAGCAGTACTTC
- | TRBJ2-1 | - | TRBV27 | CPSSVIALGNEQFF | TGTCCCAGCAGTGTCATCGCCTTAGGTAATGAGCAGTTCTTC
many | TRBJ2-2 | - | TRBV9 | CASSVLGANTGELFF | TGTGCCAGCAGCGTTTTGGGGGCGAACACCGGGGAGCTGTTTTTT
many | TRBJ2-7 | - | TRBV7-9 | CASSPTPGYEQYF | TGTGCCAGCAGCCCTACACCGGGCTACGAGCAGTACTTC
few | TRBJ1-1 | TRBD1 | TRBV27 | CASSRTGAEAFF | TGTGCCAGCAGCCGGACAGGGGCTGAAGCTTTCTTT
few | TRBJ2-2 | TRBD2 | TRBV2 | CASSELAGGTGELFF | TGTGCCAGCAGTGAGCTAGCGGGAGGAACCGGGGAGCTGTTTTTT
many | TRBJ2-5 | TRBD2 | TRBV20-1 | CSARDGRASGTYQETQYF | TGCAGTGCTAGAGATGGGAGGGCTAGCGGGACATATCAAGAGACCCAGTACTTC
many | TRBJ1-2 | - | TRBV9 | CASSVAETPYGYTF | TGTGCCAGCAGCGTAGCGGAGACCCCCTATGGCTACACCTTC
- | TRBJ2-7 | - | TRBV20-1 | CSARSAGPHYEQYF | TGCAGTGCTAGAAGTGCAGGGCCCCACTACGAGCAGTACTTC
many | TRBJ2-1 | - | TRBV9 | CASSSWEEQFF | TGTGCCAGCAGCTCCTGGGAGGAGCAGTTCTTC
- | TRBJ1-4 | - | TRBV2 | CASSEQGGSDEKLFF | TGTGCCAGCAGTGAACAAGGGGGATCGGATGAAAAACTGTTTTTT
- | TRBJ2-7 | TRBD1 | TRBV2 | CASSAGQGYYEQYF | TGTGCCAGCAGTGCGGGACAGGGCTACTACGAGCAGTACTTC
- | TRBJ1-5 | - | TRBV7-2 | CASSLAQVDDQPQHF | TGTGCCAGCAGCTTAGCTCAGGTTGACGATCAGCCCCAGCATTTT
few | TRBJ2-1 | - | TRBV9 | CASSSFLGAGNEQFF | TGTGCCAGCAGCTCGTTCCTGGGGGCTGGCAATGAGCAGTTCTTC
- | TRBJ2-7 | - | TRBV20-1 | CSAEPGPMPYEQYF | TGCAGTGCGGAACCGGGACCAATGCCCTACGAGCAGTACTTC
many | TRBJ2-7 | TRBD1 | TRBV11-2 | CASSSGQGYEQYF | TGTGCCAGCAGCTCGGGACAGGGCTACGAGCAGTACTTC
few | TRBJ2-1 | - | TRBV28 | CASSFWQNMNNEQFF | TGTGCCAGCAGTTTTTGGCAGAATATGAACAATGAGCAGTTCTTC
many | TRBJ2-7 | TRBD1 | TRBV7-8 | CASSATGAYEQYF | TGTGCCAGCAGCGCGACAGGGGCCTACGAGCAGTACTTC
few | TRBJ2-7 | TRBD1 | TRBV11-2 | CASSRGQGLPYEQYF | TGTGCCAGCAGCAGAGGACAGGGGTTACCTTACGAGCAGTACTTC
once | TRBJ1-1 | TRBD1 | TRBV20-1 | CSAAHWGDSSLSSTEAFF | TGCAGTGCCGCCCACTGGGGGGACAGTTCTTTGAGTAGCACTGAAGCTTTCTTT
many | TRBJ1-1 | - | TRBV29-1 | CSVDAGGHTEAFF | TGCAGCGTTGATGCCGGGGGACACACTGAAGCTTTCTTT
- | TRBJ1-1 | TRBD1 | TRBV5-1 | CASSPGGGDRANTEAFF | TGCGCCAGCAGCCCCGGCGGGGGAGACAGGGCTAACACTGAAGCTTTCTTT
- | TRBJ2-1 | TRBD2 | TRBV27 | CASSFGLAKYSSYNEQFF | TGTGCCAGCAGTTTTGGACTAGCGAAATATAGCTCCTACAATGAGCAGTTCTTC
- | TRBJ2-2 | TRBD1 | TRBV9 | CASSVVGQGPGELFF | TGTGCCAGCAGCGTAGTTGGACAGGGGCCCGGGGAGCTGTTTTTT
few | TRBJ2-3 | TRBD2 | TRBV20-1 | CSAHPAGGPNTQYF | TGCAGTGCTCACCCGGCGGGAGGGCCAAATACGCAGTATTTT